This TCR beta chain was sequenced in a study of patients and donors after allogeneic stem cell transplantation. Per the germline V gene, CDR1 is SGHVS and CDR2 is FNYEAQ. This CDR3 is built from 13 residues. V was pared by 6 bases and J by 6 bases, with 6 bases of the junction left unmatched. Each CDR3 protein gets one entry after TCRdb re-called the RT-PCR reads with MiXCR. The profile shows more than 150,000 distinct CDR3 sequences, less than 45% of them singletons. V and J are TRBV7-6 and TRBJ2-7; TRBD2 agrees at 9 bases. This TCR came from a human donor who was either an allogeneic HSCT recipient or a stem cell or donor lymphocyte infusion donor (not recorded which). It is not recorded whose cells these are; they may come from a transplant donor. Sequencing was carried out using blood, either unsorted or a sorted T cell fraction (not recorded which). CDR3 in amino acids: CASSAGTSFEQYF. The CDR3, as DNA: TGTGCCAGCAGTGCCGGGACTAGCTTCGAGCAGTACTTC.